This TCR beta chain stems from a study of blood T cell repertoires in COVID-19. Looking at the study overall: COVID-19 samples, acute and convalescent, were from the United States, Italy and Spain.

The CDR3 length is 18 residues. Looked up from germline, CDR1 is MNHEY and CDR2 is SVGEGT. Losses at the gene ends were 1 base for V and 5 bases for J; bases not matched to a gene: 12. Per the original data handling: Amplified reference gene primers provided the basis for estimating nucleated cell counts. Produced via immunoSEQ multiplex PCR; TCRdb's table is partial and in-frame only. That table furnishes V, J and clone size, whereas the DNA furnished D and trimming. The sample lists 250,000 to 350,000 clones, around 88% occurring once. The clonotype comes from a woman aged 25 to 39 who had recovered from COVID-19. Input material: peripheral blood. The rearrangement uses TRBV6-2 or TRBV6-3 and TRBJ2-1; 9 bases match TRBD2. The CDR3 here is CASSYFFGGGVVDNEQFF. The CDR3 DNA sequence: TGTGCCAGCAGTTACTTTTTTGGCGGGGGGGTCGTGGACAATGAGCAGTTCTTC.